This T cell receptor beta chain was profiled in a study of Ad26.COV2.S vaccination and SARS-CoV-2 variants (dated by TCRdb to the early 2020s). A note on the overall study: Vaccine-arm donors came from COV1001, a multicentre, randomized, double-blind, placebo-controlled phase I-IIa trial of Ad26.COV2.S in healthy adults. Ad26.COV2.S was administered intramuscularly at 5 x 10^10 or 1 x 10^11 viral particles, either as a single shot or as two shots given 56 days apart. Sequencing of the TCRbeta repertoire served to evaluate the specificity and breadth of SARS-CoV-2-reactive T cell receptors following Ad26.COV2.S vaccination. The TCR-sequenced set comprised approximately 32 samples: around 20 Ad26.COV2.S vaccine recipients, 5 placebo recipients and 8 SARS-CoV-2 convalescent individuals. Trial participants were randomized into five groups of five, in which low-dose or high-dose Ad26.COV2.S was given once or twice, or placebo was given on both occasions. Blinding of investigators to trial group allocation was maintained during experiments and outcome assessment. The full study reports these points: Compared with placebo recipients, Ad26.COV2.S recipients showed higher spike-specific TCR breadth (P = 0.0014). The study lacked the statistical power to compare responses across vaccine doses or regimens. After vaccination, substantial breadth of spike-specific CD8+ and CD4+ T cell responses was reported. Vaccine and placebo recipients had similar non-spike TCR breadth, a finding consistent with the vaccine containing only spike. The authors noted that total T cell responses may have been underestimated by the TCR breadth and depth analyses.

TCRbeta CDR3 regions were sequenced with the immunoSEQ Assay. After extraction, genomic DNA underwent amplification by bias-controlled multiplex PCR, followed by high-throughput sequencing. Per the authors' processing: Collapsing and filtering of sequences were performed to quantify the absolute abundance of each unique TCRbeta CDR3 region. T cell fraction was estimated by normalization of TCRbeta template counts to usable DNA, with usable DNA being measured through amplification of reference genes present in all nucleated cells. Repertoire TCRs were annotated as SARS-CoV-2-specific when V gene, CDR3 amino acid sequence and J gene were exactly matched to a known reactive TCR set. The reference SARS-CoV-2 TCR set was derived from MIRA and filtered for enrichment in COVID-19-positive ImmuneCODE repertoires, a step that removed public or cross-reactive TCRs. Drawing on the MIRA antigens, annotated TCRs were analysed further at the level of specific ORF or position within ORF. Breadth was defined as the number of annotated unique rearrangements divided by the total number of unique productive rearrangements, and depth was defined as the summed frequency of the annotated unique rearrangements. TCR breadth was compared between groups using two-sided Wilcoxon rank-sum tests. Held by TCRdb, this immuneACCESS table contains in-frame sequences only and omits some clones. Under half of the omission traces to an unresolved V gene where checked; the cause of the rest is unknown. V and J calls and clone size are as listed in that table; D and trimming were resolved from the DNA. The table for this sample lists about 350,000 clones; more than 85% of them were counted only once. Of the sample, around 5.3% falls within the top ten clones.

Read against the paper, the sample's treatment or condition label means: roughly 18 received Ad26.COV2.S at low or high dose, single or two shots; several received placebo; per-sample allocation not given. For vaccine and placebo recipients, repertoires were sequenced using samples collected on day 63 after the first injection. Between 29 July and 7 August 2020, Cohort 1b enrolled about two dozen adults aged 18-55 years at one site in Boston, USA. Ad26.COV2.S was a replication-incompetent adenovirus type 26 vector expressing a prefusion-stabilized SARS-CoV-2 spike protein from the original Wuhan strain. Worth noting for this clone: Its antigen remains undetermined. No clone much larger than this one lies a single base away; base qualities are absent.

CDR1 and CDR2, per the germline V gene (reference sequence), are SEHNR and FQNEAQ. Trimming takes 2 bases from V and 5 bases from J, and the germline ends sit 12 bases apart. The CDR3 numbers 14 residues from cysteine through phenylalanine. Only the CDR3 DNA is retained, 42 bases long and in frame from the first base. Here the sequenced sample was peripheral blood, taken in a trial of Ad26.COV2.S vaccine versus placebo. This clonotype was obtained from a person between 18 and 65 years old who received the Ad26.COV2.S COVID-19 vaccine or a placebo. This receptor chain uses TRBV7-9 and TRBJ2-5, with TRBD1 perhaps the D gene, on 5 matching bases. CDR3 reads: CASSLSAGRETQYF. The DNA sequence follows: TGTGCCAGCAGCTTATCAGCAGGGCGGGAGACCCAGTACTTC.